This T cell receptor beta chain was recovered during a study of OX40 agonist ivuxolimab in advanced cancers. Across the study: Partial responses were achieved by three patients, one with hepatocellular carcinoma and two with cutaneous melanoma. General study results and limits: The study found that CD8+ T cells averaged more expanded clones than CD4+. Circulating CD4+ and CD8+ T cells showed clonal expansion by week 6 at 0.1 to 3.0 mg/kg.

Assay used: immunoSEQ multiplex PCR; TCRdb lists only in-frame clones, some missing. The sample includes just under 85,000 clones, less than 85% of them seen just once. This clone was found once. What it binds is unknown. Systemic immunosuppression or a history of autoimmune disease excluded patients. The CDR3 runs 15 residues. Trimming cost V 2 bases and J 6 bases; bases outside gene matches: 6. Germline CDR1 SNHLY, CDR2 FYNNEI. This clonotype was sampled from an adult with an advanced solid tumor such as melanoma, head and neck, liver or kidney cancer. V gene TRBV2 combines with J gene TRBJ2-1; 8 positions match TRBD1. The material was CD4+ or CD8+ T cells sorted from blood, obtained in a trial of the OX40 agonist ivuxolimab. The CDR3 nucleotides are TGTGCCAGCAGTGAAATTGGGACAGGATCCAATGAGCAGTTCTTC. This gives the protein CASSEIGTGSNEQFF.